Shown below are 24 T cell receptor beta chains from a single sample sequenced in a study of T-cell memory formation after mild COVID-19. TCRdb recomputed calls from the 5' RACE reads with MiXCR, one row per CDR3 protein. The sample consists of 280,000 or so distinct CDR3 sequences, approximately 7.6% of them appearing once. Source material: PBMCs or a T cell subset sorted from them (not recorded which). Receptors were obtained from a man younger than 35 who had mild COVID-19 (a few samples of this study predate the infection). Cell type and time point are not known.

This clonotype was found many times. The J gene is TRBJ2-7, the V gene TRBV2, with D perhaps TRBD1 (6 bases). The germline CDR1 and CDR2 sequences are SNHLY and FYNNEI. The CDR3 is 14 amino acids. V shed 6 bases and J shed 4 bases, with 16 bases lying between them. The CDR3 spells CASSAWTVRYEQYV. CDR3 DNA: TGTGCCAGCAGCGCCTGGACAGTCCGTTACGAGCAGTACGTC.

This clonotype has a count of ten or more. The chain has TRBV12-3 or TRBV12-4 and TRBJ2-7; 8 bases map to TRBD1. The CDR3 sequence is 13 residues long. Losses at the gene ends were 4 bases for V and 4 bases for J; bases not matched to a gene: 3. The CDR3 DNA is TGTGCCAGCAGTTACGACAGGGGTTACGAGCAGTACTTC. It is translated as CASSYDRGYEQYF.

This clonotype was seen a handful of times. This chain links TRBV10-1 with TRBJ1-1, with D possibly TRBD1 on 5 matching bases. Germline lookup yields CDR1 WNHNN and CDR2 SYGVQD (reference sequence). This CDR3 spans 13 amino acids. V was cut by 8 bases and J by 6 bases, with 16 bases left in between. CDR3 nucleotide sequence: TGCGCCAGCCGCGGGCCAGAGGGGTCTGAAGCTTTCTTT. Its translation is CASRGPEGSEAFF.

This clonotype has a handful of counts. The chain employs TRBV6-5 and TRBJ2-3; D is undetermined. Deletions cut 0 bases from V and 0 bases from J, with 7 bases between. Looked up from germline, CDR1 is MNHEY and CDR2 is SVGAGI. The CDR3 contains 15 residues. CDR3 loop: CASSYSVVSTDTQYF. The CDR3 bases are TGTGCCAGCAGTTACTCGGTGGTTAGCACAGATACGCAGTATTTT.

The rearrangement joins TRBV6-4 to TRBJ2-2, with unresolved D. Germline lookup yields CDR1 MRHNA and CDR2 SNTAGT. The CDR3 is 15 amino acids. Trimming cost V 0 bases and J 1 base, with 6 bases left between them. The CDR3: CASSDSEGNTGELFF. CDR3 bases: TGTGCCAGCAGTGACTCGGAAGGGAACACCGGGGAGCTGTTTTTT.

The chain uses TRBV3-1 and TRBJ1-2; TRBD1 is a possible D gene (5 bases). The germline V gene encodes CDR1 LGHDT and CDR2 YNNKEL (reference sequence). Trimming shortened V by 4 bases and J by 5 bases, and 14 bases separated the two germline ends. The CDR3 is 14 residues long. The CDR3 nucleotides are TGTGCCAGCAGCCGCGACGAGGGGTGGTATGGCTACACCTTC. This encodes CASSRDEGWYGYTF.

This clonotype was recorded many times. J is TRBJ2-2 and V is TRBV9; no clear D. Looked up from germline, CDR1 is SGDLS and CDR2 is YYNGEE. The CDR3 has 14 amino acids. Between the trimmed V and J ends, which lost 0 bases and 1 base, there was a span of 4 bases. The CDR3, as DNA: TGTGCCAGCAGCGTAGGGGGGAACACCGGGGAGCTGTTTTTT. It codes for CASSVGGNTGELFF.

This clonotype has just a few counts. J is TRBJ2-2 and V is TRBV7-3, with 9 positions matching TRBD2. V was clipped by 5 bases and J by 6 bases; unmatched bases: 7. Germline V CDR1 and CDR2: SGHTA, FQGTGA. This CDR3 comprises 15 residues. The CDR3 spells CASSRSGGRSGELFF. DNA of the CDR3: TGTGCCAGCAGCAGGAGCGGGGGGCGATCCGGGGAGCTGTTTTTT.

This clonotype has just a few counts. In nucleotides, the CDR3 is TGTGCCTCCTCCAGCGGGTGGGCGCGACGTCCTAGCTCTGGAAACACCATATATTTT. Translating gives CASSSGWARRPSSGNTIYF. The V call is TRBV2, the J call TRBJ1-3; D is undetermined. CDR3 length: 19 amino acids. The V gene lost 11 bases and the J gene lost 0 bases, with 29 bases spanning the gap. CDR1 is SNHLY, CDR2 FYNNEI, per germline.

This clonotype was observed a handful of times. CDR3 loop: CASSLSPPTGVWNTGELFF. The CDR3, as DNA: TGTGCCAGCAGTTTATCGCCCCCGACAGGGGTTTGGAACACCGGGGAGCTGTTTTTT. The chain carries TRBV27 and TRBJ2-2; 8 positions agree with TRBD1. This CDR3 is 19 amino acids long. The J segment lost 1 base and the V segment lost 0 bases, leaving 10 bases of the junction unmatched. Germline V gives CDR1 MNHEY, CDR2 SMNVEV (reference sequence).

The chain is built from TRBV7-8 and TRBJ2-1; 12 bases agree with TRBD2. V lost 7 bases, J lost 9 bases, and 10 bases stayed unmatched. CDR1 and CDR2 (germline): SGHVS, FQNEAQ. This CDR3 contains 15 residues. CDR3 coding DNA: TGTGCCAGCAAGGATCTAGCGGGGGGGCCGAGTGAGCAGTTCTTC. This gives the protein CASKDLAGGPSEQFF.

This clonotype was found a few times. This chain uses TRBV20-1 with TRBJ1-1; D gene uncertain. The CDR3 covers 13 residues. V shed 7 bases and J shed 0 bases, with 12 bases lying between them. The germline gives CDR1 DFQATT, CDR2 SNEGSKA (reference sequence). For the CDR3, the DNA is TGCAGTGTTAGGACGGATCTGAACACTGAAGCTTTCTTT. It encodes CSVRTDLNTEAFF.

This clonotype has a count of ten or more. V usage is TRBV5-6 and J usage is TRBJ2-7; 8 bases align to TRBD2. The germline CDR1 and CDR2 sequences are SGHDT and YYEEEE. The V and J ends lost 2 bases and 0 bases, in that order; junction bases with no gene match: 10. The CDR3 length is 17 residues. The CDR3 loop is CASSLSSGGRSSYEQYF. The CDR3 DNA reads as TGTGCCAGCAGCTTATCCAGCGGGGGCCGAAGCTCCTACGAGCAGTACTTC.

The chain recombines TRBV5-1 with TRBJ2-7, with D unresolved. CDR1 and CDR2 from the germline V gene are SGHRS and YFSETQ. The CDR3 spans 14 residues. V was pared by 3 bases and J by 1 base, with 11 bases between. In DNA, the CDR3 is TGCGCCAGCAGCTCTTCGGACCGATCCTACGAGCAGTACTTC. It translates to CASSSSDRSYEQYF.

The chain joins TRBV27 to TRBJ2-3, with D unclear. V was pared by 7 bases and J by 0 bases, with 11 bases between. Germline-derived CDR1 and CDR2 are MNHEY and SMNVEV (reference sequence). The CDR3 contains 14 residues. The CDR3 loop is CASTQQRSTDTQYF. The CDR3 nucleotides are TGTGCCAGCACCCAACAGAGAAGCACAGATACGCAGTATTTT.

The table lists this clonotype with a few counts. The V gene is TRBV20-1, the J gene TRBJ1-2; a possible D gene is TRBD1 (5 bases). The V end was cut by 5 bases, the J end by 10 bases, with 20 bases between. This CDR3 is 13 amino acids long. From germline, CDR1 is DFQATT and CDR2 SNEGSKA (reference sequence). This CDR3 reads CSARLGTAPVYTF. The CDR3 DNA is TGCAGTGCTCGACTGGGGACGGCTCCTGTCTACACCTTC.

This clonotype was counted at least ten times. Written as DNA, the CDR3 is TGTGCCAGCAGCTTAGCGCCATCCTCTGGAAACACCATATATTTT. Encoded protein: CASSLAPSSGNTIYF. The chain has TRBV7-2 and TRBJ1-3; D unresolved. Germline loops: CDR1 SGHTA, CDR2 FQGNSA. The CDR3 is 15 amino acids. Trimming stripped 0 bases from V and 0 bases from J, with 6 bases between.

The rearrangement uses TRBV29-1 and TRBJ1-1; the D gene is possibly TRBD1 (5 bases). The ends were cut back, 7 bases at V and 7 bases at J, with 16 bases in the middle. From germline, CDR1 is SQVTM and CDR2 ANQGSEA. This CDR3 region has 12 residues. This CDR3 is CSADRGTFEAFF. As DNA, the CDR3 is TGCAGCGCCGATCGGGGGACCTTTGAAGCTTTCTTT.

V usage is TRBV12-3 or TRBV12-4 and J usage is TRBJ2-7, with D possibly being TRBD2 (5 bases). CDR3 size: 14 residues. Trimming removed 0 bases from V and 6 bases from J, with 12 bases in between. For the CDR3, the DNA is TGTGCCAGCAGTTTAGCGGGAGTCGCCGGCGAGCAGTACGTC. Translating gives CASSLAGVAGEQYV.

In nucleotides, the CDR3 is TGTGCCAGCAGCGTAGGGGGACTAGCTGTAACCGGGGAGCTGTTTTTT. Protein sequence: CASSVGGLAVTGELFF. This rearrangement joins TRBV9 to TRBJ2-2; 9 nucleotides match TRBD2. Looked up from germline, CDR1 is SGDLS and CDR2 is YYNGEE. V shed 0 bases and J 5 bases; nucleotides not matched to a gene: 5. This CDR3 contains 16 residues.

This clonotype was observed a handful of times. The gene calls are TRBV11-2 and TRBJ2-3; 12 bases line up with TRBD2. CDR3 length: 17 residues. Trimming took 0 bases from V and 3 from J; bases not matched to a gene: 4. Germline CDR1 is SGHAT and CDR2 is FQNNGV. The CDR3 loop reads CASSLDRLAGDTDTQYF. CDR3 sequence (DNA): TGTGCCAGCAGCTTAGACCGACTAGCGGGGGATACAGATACGCAGTATTTT.

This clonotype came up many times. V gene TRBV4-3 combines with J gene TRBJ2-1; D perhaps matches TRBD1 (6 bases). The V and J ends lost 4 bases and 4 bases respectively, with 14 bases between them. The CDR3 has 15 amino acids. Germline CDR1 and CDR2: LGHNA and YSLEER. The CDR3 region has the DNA TGCGCCAGCAGCCCCACAGGGAGATCGTACAATGAGCAGTTCTTC. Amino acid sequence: CASSPTGRSYNEQFF.

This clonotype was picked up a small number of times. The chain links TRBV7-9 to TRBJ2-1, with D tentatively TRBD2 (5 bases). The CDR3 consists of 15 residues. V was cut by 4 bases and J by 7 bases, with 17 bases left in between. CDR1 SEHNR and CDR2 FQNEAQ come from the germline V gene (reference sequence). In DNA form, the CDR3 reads TGTGCCAGCAGCTCGAGGGCCCCGAGAGAAAATGAGCAGTTCTTC. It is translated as CASSSRAPRENEQFF.

CDR3 region: CSAFTGTSETQYF. The CDR3 DNA is TGCAGTGCATTTACCGGGACTAGCGAGACCCAGTACTTC. This sequence joins TRBV20-1 and TRBJ2-5; 9 bases line up with TRBD2. This CDR3 has 13 amino acids. CDR1 and CDR2 (germline): DFQATT, SNEGSKA (reference sequence). The V and J ends lost 6 bases and 5 bases, in that order; junction bases with no gene match: 7.